Detailed here is one T cell receptor (beta chain). Trimming removed 4 bases from V and 5 bases from J; junction bases left unmatched: 10. Germline V lookup: CDR1 SGDLS, CDR2 YYNGEE. The CDR3 contains 16 residues. Assay: immunoSEQ multiplex PCR; the TCRdb copy retains only in-frame clones and omits some. The sample includes 230,000 or so clones, about 86% seen only once; the top ten take roughly 3.2%. The data were taken from a study of blood T cell repertoires in COVID-19. The receptor comes from a man in his forties or fifties who had recovered from COVID-19. The material sequenced was PBMCs or T cells enriched from blood (not recorded which). This rearrangement joins TRBV9 to TRBJ2-7; 12 bases are a match to TRBD1. This CDR3 is CASSTTGTGGYDEQYF. DNA of the CDR3: TGTGCCAGCAGCACGACCGGGACAGGGGGCTATGACGAGCAGTACTTC.